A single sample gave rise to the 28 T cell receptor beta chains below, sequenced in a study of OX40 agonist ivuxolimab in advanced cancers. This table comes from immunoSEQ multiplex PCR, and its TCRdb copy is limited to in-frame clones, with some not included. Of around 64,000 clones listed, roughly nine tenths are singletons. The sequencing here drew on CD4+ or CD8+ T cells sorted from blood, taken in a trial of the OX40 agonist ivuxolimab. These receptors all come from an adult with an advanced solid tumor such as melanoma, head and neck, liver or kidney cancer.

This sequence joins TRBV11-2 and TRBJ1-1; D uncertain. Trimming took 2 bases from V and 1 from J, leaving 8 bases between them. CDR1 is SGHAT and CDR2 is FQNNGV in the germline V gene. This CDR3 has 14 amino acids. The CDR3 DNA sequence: TGTGCCAGCAGCTTAAACCCTGGGAACACTGAAGCTTTCTTT. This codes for CASSLNPGNTEAFF.

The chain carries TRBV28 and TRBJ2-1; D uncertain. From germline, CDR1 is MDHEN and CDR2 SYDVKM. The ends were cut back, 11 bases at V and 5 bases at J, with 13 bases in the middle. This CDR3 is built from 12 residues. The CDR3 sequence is CALGPRNNEQFF. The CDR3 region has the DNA TGTGCCCTCGGGCCGAGGAACAATGAGCAGTTCTTC.

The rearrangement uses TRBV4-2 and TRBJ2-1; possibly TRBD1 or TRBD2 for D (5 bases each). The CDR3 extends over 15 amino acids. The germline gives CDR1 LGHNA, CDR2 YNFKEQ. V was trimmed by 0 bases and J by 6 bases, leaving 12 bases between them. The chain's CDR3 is CASSQDVSGTNEQFF. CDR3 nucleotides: TGTGCCAGCAGCCAAGATGTTTCCGGGACCAATGAGCAGTTCTTC.

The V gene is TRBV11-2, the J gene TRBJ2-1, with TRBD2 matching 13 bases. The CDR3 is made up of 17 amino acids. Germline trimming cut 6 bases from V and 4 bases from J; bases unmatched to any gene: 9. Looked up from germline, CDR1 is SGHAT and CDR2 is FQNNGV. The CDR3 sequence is CASSSGPGLAGYNEQFF. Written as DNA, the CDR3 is TGTGCCAGCAGTTCTGGACCGGGACTAGCGGGATACAATGAGCAGTTCTTC. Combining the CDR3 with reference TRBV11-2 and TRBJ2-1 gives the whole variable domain EAGVAQSPRYKIIEKRQSVAFWCNPISGHATLYWYQQILGQGPKLLIQFQNNGVVDDSQLPKDRFSAERLKGVDSTLKIQPAKLEDSAVYLCASSSGPGLAGYNEQFFGPGTRLTVL.

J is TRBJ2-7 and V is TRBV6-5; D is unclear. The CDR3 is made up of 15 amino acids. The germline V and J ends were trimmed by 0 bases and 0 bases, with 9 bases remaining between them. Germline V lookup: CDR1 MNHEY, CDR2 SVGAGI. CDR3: CASSYSAISSYEQYF. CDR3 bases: TGTGCCAGCAGTTACTCGGCAATAAGCTCCTACGAGCAGTACTTC.

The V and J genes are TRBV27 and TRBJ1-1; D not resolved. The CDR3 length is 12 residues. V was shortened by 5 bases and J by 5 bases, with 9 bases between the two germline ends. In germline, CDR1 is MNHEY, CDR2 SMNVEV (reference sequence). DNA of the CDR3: TGTGCCAGCAGTAATGGAGTAACTGAAGCTTTCTTT. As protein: CASSNGVTEAFF.

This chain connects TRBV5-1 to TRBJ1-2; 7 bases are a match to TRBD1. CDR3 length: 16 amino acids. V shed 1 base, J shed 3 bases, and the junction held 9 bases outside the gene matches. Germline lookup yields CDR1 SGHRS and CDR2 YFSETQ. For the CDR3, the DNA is TGCGCCAGCAGCTTGATGTCCGGGACAGCCCACTATGGCTACACCTTC. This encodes CASSLMSGTAHYGYTF.

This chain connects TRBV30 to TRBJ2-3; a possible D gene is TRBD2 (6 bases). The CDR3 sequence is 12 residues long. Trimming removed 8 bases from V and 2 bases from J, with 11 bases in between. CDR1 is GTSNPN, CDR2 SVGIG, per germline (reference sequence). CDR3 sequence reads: CARGTPTDTQYF. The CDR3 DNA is TGTGCCCGGGGGACTCCCACAGATACGCAGTATTTT.

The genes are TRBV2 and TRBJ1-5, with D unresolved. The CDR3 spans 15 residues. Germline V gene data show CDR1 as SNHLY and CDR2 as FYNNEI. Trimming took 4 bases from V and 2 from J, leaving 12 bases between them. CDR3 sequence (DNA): TGTGCCAGCAGTGGGTCTGGGTATGGCAATCAGCCCCAGCATTTT. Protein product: CASSGSGYGNQPQHF.

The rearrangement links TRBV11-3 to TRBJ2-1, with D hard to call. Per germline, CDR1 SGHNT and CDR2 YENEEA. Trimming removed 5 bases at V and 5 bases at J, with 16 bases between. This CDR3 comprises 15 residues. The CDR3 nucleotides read TGTGCCAGCAGCCCGAGGTCCGATCGAGACAATGAGCAGTTCTTC. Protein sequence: CASSPRSDRDNEQFF.

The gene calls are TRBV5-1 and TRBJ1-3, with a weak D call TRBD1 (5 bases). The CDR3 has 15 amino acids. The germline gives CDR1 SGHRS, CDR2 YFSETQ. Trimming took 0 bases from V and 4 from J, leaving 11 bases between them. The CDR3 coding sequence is TGCGCCAGCAGCTTGGTTGGGGGGTACGGAAACACCATATATTTT. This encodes CASSLVGGYGNTIYF.

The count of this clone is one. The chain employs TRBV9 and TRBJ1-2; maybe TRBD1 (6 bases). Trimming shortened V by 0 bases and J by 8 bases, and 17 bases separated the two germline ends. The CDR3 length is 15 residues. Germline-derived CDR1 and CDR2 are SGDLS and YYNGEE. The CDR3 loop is CASSVALRTAGGYTF. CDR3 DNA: TGTGCCAGCAGCGTAGCATTAAGGACAGCGGGGGGCTACACCTTC. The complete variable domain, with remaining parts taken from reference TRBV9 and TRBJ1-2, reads DSGVTQTPKHLITATGQRVTLRCSPRSGDLSVYWYQQSLDQGLQFLIQYYNGEERAKGNILERFSAQQFPDLHSELNLSSLELGDSALYFCASSVALRTAGGYTFGSGTRLTVV.

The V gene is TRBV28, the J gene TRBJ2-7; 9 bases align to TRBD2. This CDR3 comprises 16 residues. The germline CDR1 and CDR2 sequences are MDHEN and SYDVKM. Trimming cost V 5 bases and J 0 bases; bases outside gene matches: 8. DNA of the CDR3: TGTGCCAGCAGTGGAGCGGGGGGCGCGAGCTCCTACGAGCAGTACTTC. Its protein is CASSGAGGASSYEQYF.

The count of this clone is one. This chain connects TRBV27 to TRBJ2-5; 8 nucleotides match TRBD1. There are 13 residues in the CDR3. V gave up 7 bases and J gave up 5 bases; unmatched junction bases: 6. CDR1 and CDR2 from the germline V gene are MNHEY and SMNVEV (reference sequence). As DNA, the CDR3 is TGTGCCAGCAAAAGAGACAGGGGCGAGACCCAGTACTTC. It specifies CASKRDRGETQYF.

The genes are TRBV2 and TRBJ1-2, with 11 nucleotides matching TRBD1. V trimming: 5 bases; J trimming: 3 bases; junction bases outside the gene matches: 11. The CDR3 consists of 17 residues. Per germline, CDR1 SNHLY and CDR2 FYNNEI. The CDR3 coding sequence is TGTGCCAGCAGTAAAGGGACAGGGGGGAGGTCGGACTATGGCTACACCTTC. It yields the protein CASSKGTGGRSDYGYTF.

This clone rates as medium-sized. CDR3 sequence reads: CASSLRYSSYEQYF. As DNA, the CDR3 is TGTGCCAGCAGTTTACGGTACAGCTCCTACGAGCAGTACTTC. V and J are TRBV27 and TRBJ2-7; D ambiguous. This CDR3 spans 14 amino acids. The germline V gene encodes CDR1 MNHEY and CDR2 SMNVEV (reference sequence). Trimming took 2 bases from V and 0 from J, leaving 8 bases between them.

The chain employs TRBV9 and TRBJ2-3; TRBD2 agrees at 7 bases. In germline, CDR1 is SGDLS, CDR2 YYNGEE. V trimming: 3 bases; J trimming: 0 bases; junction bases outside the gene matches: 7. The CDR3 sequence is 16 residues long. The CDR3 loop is CASSGDYRDSTDTQYF. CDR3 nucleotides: TGTGCCAGCAGCGGGGACTACCGGGATAGCACAGATACGCAGTATTTT.

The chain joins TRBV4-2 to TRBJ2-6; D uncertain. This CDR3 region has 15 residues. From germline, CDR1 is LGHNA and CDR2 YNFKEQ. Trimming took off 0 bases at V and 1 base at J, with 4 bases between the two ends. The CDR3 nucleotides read TGTGCCAGCAGCCAAGAAGGGTCTGGGGCCAACGTCCTGACTTTC. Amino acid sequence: CASSQEGSGANVLTF.

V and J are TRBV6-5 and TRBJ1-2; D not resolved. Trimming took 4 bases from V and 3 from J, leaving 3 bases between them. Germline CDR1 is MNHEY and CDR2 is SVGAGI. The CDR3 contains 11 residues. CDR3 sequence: CASSSHYGYTF. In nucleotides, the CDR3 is TGTGCCAGCAGTTCGCACTATGGCTACACCTTC.

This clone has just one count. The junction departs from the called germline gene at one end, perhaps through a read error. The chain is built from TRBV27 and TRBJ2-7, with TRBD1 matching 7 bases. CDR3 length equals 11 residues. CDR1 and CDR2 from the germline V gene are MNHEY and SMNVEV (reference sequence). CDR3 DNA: TGCGCCCATTTAGGGGGCAACGAGCAGTACTTC. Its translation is CAHLGGNEQYF.

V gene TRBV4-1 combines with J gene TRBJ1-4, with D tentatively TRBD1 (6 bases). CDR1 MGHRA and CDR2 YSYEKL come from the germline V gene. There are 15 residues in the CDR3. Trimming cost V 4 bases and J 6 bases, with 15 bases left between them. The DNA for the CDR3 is TGCGCCAGCAGCCGCGGGCCCGGGGGCGATGAAAAACTGTTTTTT. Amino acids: CASSRGPGGDEKLFF.

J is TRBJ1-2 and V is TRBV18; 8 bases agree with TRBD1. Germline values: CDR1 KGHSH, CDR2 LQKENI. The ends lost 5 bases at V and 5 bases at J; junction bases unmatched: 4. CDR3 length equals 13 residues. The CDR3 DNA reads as TGTGCCAGCTCATCGGGACAGGCTTATGGCTACACCTTC. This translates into CASSSGQAYGYTF.

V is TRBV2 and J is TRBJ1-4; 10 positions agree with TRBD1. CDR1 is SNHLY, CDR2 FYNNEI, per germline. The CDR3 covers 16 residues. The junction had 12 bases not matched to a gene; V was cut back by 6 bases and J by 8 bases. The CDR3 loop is CASSPLPGQGREKLFF. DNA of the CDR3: TGTGCCAGCAGCCCACTACCGGGACAGGGGAGGGAAAAACTGTTTTTT.

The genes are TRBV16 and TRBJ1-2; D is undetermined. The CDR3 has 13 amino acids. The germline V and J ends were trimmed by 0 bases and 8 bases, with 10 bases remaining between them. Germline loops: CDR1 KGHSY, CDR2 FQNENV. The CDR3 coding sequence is TGTGCCAGCAGCCAATCCACAGTGGGGGGCTACACCTTC. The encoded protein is CASSQSTVGGYTF.

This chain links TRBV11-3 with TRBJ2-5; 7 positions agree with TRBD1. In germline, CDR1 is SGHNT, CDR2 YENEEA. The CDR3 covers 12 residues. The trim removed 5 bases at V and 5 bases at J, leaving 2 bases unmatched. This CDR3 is CASSTGVETQYF. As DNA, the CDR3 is TGTGCCAGCAGCACAGGGGTTGAGACCCAGTACTTC.

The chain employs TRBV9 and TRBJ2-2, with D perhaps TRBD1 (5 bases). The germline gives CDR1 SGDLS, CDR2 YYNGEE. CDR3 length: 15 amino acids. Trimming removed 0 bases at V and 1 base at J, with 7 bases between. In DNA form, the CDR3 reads TGTGCCAGCAGCGTAGAAACAGGGAACACCGGGGAGCTGTTTTTT. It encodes CASSVETGNTGELFF. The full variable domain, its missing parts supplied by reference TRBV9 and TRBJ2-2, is DSGVTQTPKHLITATGQRVTLRCSPRSGDLSVYWYQQSLDQGLQFLIQYYNGEERAKGNILERFSAQQFPDLHSELNLSSLELGDSALYFCASSVETGNTGELFFGEGSRLTVL.

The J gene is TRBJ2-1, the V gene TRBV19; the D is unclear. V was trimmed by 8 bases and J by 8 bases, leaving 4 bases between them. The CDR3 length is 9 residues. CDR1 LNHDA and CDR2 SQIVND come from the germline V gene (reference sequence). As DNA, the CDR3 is TGTGCCAGTGGATATGAGCAGTTCTTC. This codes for CASGYEQFF. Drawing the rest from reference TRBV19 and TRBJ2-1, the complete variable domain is DGGITQSPKYLFRKEGQNVTLSCEQNLNHDAMYWYRQDPGQGLRLIYYSQIVNDFQKGDIAEGYSVSREKKESFPLTVTSAQKNPTAFYLCASGYEQFFGPGTRLTVL.

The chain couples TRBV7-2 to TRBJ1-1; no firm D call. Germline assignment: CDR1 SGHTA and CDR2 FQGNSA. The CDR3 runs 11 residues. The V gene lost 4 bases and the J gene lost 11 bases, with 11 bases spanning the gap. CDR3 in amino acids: CASSSQVWAFF. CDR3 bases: TGTGCCAGCAGCTCGCAAGTTTGGGCTTTCTTT.